This TCR beta chain was sequenced in a study of CD8 T cells in ankylosing spondylitis (dated by TCRdb to 2016 to 2017). Turning to the overall study: The study profiled T cell receptor beta repertoires in healthy donors and ankylosing spondylitis patients to find disease-linked TCR variants. In total, the full study cohort was made up of over a hundred healthy donors and 25 to 30 ankylosing spondylitis patients. Samples of peripheral blood were taken, and for ankylosing spondylitis patients, synovial fluid was collected as well. Findings and caveats that apply to the study as a whole: A TCR beta motif made up of about eight highly homologous amino acid variants appeared to be characteristic of blood from ankylosing spondylitis patients. The disease-linked clones had a CD8+ phenotype and were found at relatively low frequencies in peripheral blood. The disease-linked clones were reported to be significantly enriched in matched synovial fluid samples from ankylosing spondylitis patients. Some motif variants were previously reported in synovial fluid and blood of reactive arthritis patients, suggesting common disease-initiation mechanisms.

This clonotype was counted a few times. Which antigen it targets is not known. Base qualities are missing; no much larger clone stands one base away. Data came from an Illumina HiSeq 2500. Quantitative 5'-RACE with molecular barcodes was the method used to prepare the TCR beta libraries. On the study's bioinformatics: To identify disease-linked TCR variants, a new computational method was used, one built on a probabilistic model of VDJ rearrangement. TCRdb reprocessing: public reads trimmed at Q25 with fastp, clones called with MiXCR, in-frame beta chains kept. Identical CDR3 proteins give one entry, which carries the most common genes and DNA. The V and J calls were not made by the authors but by TCRdb's processing. The sample table lists 240,000 or so distinct CDR3 sequences, about 9.1% of them with a count of one. The top ten hold under 7.5% of the sample. Relative to germline, V is missing 6 bases and J is missing 8 bases, with 22 bases of the junction outside any gene match. For CDR1 and CDR2, the germline V gene lists MNHNS and SASEGT. The CDR3 numbers 18 residues from cysteine through phenylalanine. The sequence is cut down to CDR3 DNA, 54 bases in frame from base 1.

The sequence joins TRBV6-1 to TRBJ2-1; 7 bases in the middle match TRBD1. The sample consisted of blood, either unsorted or a sorted T cell fraction (not recorded which). The TCR originated in a male donor with ankylosing spondylitis or in good health (not recorded which). The encoded CDR3 is CASSLQGPREHHGDEQFF. At the DNA level, the sequence is TGTGCCAGCAGCCTACAGGGGCCGCGCGAACACCATGGCGATGAGCAGTTCTTC.